The 9 T cell receptor beta chains below were found in one sample sequenced in a study of long-term antiretroviral therapy in people with HIV. An immunoSEQ assay, version v3.0, was performed at survey level. Sequenced by immunoSEQ multiplex PCR; TCRdb stores in-frame clones only, minus some. The top ten clones hold about 6% of a sample with tens of thousands of clones, around 83% of them seen once. Sequencing used unsorted PBMCs, obtained 0.7 years before starting antiretroviral therapy. The source is a man aged 30 to 39 with HIV.

V usage is TRBV7-8 and J usage is TRBJ2-7; D could derive from TRBD1 or TRBD2 (6 bases each). The germline V gene encodes CDR1 SGHVS and CDR2 FQNEAQ. V shed 0 bases and J shed 3 bases, with 9 bases lying between them. The CDR3 contains 14 residues. CDR3 sequence reads: CASSLAGGNYEQYF. The CDR3 nucleotides read TGTGCCAGCAGCTTAGCAGGGGGGAACTACGAGCAGTACTTC.

The V call is TRBV7-2, the J call TRBJ1-1; 8 bases agree with TRBD1. Germline V gene data show CDR1 as SGHTA and CDR2 as FQGNSA. The trim removed 5 bases at V and 4 bases at J, leaving 3 bases unmatched. The CDR3 runs 13 residues. CDR3 DNA: TGTGCCAGCAGCATTACAGGGGGCACTGAAGCTTTCTTT. It translates to CASSITGGTEAFF.

The chain employs TRBV7-9 and TRBJ1-5, with D possibly being TRBD1 (5 bases). From germline, CDR1 is SEHNR and CDR2 FQNEAQ (reference sequence). This CDR3 is built from 15 residues. Trimming stripped 1 base from V and 3 bases from J, with 10 bases between. The CDR3 coding sequence is TGTGCCAGCAGCTTAGGATCAGGGAACAATCAGCCCCAGCATTTT. Its translation: CASSLGSGNNQPQHF.

CDR3 amino acids: CASSYGGLARGNEQFF. CDR3 bases: TGTGCCAGCAGTTACGGGGGACTAGCGAGGGGCAATGAGCAGTTCTTC. J is TRBJ2-1 and V is TRBV6-5; 10 bases match TRBD2. The CDR3 extends over 16 amino acids. With V trimmed by 2 bases and J by 6 bases, 7 bases remained unmatched. CDR1 is MNHEY and CDR2 is SVGAGI in the germline V gene.

The V and J genes are TRBV2 and TRBJ2-5; possibly TRBD2 for D (5 bases). V was shortened by 7 bases and J by 7 bases, with 22 bases between the two germline ends. The CDR3 sequence is 15 residues long. Per the germline V gene, CDR1 is SNHLY and CDR2 is FYNNEI. This chain's CDR3 is CASTGILSGVGTQYF. DNA for the CDR3: TGTGCCAGCACGGGGATCCTATCTGGGGTCGGGACCCAGTACTTC. Variable domain in full (rest from reference TRBV2 and TRBJ2-5): EPEVTQTPSHQVTQMGQEVILRCVPISNHLYFYWYRQILGQKVEFLVSFYNNEISEKSEIFDDQFSVERPDGSNFTLKIRSTKLEDSAMYFCASTGILSGVGTQYFGPGTRLLVL.

J is TRBJ2-7 and V is TRBV25-1; the match to TRBD1 covers 10 bases. V dropped 2 bases and J dropped 3; count of bases not matched to a gene: 4. From germline, CDR1 is MGHDK and CDR2 SYGVNS. The CDR3 length is 15 residues. This CDR3 is CASSEVRDRGYEQYF. CDR3 bases: TGTGCCAGCAGTGAAGTCCGGGACAGGGGCTACGAGCAGTACTTC.

The J gene is TRBJ2-7, the V gene TRBV6-5; no definite D call. V lost 5 bases and J 0 bases, leaving 8 bases between the germline ends. Germline CDR1 MNHEY, CDR2 SVGAGI. This CDR3 spans 13 amino acids. The CDR3 loop is CASSPRSSYEQYF. CDR3 bases: TGTGCCAGCAGTCCTCGTAGCTCCTACGAGCAGTACTTC.

The genes are TRBV9 and TRBJ2-2, with 9 bases that match TRBD1. The germline CDR1 and CDR2 sequences are SGDLS and YYNGEE. The CDR3 runs to 15 residues. J lost 4 bases, V lost 3 bases, and 4 bases had no gene match. DNA for the CDR3: TGTGCCAGCAGCGAACAGGGGGCGAGCACCGGGGAGCTGTTTTTT. It translates to CASSEQGASTGELFF. Together with reference TRBV9 and TRBJ2-2, the CDR3 gives the full variable domain: DSGVTQTPKHLITATGQRVTLRCSPRSGDLSVYWYQQSLDQGLQFLIQYYNGEERAKGNILERFSAQQFPDLHSELNLSSLELGDSALYFCASSEQGASTGELFFGEGSRLTVL.

The chain has TRBV28 and TRBJ1-5; D not resolved. CDR1 and CDR2 (germline): MDHEN, SYDVKM. V lost 6 bases and J 5 bases, leaving 11 bases between the germline ends. The CDR3 spans 13 residues. Here the CDR3 reads CASSGGTYQPQHF. The CDR3 region has the DNA TGTGCCAGCAGCGGCGGAACGTATCAGCCCCAGCATTTT.